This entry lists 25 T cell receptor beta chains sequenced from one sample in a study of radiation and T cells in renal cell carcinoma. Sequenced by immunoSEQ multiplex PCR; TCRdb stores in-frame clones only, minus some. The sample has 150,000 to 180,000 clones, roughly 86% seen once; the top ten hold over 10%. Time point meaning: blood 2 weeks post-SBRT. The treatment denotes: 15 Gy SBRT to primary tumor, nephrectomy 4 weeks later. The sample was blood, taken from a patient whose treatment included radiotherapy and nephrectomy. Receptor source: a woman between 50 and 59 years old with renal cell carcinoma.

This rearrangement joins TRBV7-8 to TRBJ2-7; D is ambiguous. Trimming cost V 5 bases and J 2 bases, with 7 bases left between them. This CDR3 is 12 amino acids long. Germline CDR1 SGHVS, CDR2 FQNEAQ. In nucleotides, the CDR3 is TGTGCCAGCAGCCCCCTTCCCTACGAGCAGTACTTC. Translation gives CASSPLPYEQYF.

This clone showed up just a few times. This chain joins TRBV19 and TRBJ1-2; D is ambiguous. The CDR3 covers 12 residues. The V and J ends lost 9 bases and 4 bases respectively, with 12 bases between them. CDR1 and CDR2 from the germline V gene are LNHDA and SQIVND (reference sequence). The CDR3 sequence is CASSQTVYGYTF. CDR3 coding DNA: TGTGCCAGCTCTCAGACGGTCTATGGCTACACCTTC. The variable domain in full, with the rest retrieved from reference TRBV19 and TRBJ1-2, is DGGITQSPKYLFRKEGQNVTLSCEQNLNHDAMYWYRQDPGQGLRLIYYSQIVNDFQKGDIAEGYSVSREKKESFPLTVTSAQKNPTAFYLCASSQTVYGYTFGSGTRLTVV.

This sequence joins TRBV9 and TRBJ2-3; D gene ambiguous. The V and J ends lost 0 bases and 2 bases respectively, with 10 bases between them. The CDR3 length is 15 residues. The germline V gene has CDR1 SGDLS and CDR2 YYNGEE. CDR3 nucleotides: TGTGCCAGCAGCGTAGGGGGTCTATCCACAGATACGCAGTATTTT. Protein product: CASSVGGLSTDTQYF.

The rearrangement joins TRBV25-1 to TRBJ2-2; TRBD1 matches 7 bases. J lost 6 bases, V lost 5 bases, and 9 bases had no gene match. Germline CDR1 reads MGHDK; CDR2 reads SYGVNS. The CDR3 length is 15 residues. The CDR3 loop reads CASSRGGAGAGELFF. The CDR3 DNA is TGTGCCAGCAGTAGAGGGGGCGCCGGGGCCGGGGAGCTGTTTTTT. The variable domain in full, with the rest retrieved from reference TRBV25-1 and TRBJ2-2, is EADIYQTPRYLVIGTGKKITLECSQTMGHDKMYWYQQDPGMELHLIHYSYGVNSTEKGDLSSESTVSRIRTEHFPLTLESARPSHTSQYLCASSRGGAGAGELFFGEGSRLTVL.

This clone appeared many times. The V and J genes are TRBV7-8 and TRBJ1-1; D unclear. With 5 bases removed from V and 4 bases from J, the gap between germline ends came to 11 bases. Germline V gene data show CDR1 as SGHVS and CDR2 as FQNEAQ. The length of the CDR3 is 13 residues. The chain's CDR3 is CASSKGLTTEAFF. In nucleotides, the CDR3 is TGTGCCAGCAGCAAAGGATTAACCACTGAAGCTTTCTTT.

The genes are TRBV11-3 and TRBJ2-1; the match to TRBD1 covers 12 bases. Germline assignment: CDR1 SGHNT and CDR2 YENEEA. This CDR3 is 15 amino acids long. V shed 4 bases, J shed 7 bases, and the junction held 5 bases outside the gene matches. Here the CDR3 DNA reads TGTGCCAGCAGCTCGGGACAGGGGGCCTGGAATGAGCAGTTCTTC. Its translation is CASSSGQGAWNEQFF.

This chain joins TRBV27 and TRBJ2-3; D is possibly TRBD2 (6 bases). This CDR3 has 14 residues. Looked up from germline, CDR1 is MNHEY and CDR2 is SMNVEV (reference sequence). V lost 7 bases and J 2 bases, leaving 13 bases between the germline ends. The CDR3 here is CASTGGFPTDTQYF. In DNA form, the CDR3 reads TGTGCCAGCACCGGGGGATTTCCCACAGATACGCAGTATTTT.

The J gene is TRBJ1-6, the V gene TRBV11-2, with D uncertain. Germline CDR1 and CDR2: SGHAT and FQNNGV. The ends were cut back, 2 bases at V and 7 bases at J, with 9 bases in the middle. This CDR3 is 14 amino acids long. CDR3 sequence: CASSLRRLNSPLHF. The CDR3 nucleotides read TGTGCCAGCAGCTTACGGAGACTGAATTCACCCCTCCACTTT. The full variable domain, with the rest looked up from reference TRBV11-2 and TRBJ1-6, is EAGVAQSPRYKIIEKRQSVAFWCNPISGHATLYWYQQILGQGPKLLIQFQNNGVVDDSQLPKDRFSAERLKGVDSTLKIQPAKLEDSAVYLCASSLRRLNSPLHFGNGTRLTVT.

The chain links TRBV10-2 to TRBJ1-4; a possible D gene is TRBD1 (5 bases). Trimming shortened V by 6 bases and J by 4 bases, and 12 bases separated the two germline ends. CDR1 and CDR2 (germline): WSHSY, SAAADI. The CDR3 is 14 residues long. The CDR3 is CASRPGAYNEKLFF. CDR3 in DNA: TGCGCCAGCAGACCCGGGGCGTATAATGAAAAACTGTTTTTT.

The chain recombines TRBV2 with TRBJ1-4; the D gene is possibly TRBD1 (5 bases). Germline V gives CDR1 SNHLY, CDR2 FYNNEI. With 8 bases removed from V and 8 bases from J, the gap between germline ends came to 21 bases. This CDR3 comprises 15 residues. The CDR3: CASRVGVRGGEKLFF. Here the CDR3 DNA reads TGTGCCAGCCGCGTCGGGGTTAGGGGAGGCGAAAAACTGTTTTTT.

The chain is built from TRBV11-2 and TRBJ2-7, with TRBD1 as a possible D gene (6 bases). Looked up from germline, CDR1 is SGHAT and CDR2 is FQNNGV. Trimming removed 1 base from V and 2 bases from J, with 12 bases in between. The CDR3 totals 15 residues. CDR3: CASSLGQGLTYEQYF. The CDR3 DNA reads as TGTGCCAGCAGCTTAGGCCAGGGGCTTACCTACGAGCAGTACTTC.

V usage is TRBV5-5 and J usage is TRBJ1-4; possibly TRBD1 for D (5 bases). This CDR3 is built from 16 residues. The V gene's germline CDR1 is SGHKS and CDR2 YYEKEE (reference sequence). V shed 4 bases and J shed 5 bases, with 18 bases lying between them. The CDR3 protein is CASSRGGLTGNEKLFF. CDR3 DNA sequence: TGTGCCAGCAGCCGGGGGGGTCTCACAGGAAATGAAAAACTGTTTTTT. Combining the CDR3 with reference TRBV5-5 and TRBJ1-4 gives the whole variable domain DAGVTQSPTHLIKTRGQQVTLRCSPISGHKSVSWYQQVLGQGPQFIFQYYEKEERGRGNFPDRFSARQFPNYSSELNVNALLLGDSALYLCASSRGGLTGNEKLFFGSGTQLSVL.

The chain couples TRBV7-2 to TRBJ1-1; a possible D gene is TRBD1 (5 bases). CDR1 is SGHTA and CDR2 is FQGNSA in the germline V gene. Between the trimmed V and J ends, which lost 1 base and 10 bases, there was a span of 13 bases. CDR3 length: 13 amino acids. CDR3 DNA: TGTGCCAGCAGCTTAGGTGAGGGGTTGCCAGCTTTCTTT. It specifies CASSLGEGLPAFF.

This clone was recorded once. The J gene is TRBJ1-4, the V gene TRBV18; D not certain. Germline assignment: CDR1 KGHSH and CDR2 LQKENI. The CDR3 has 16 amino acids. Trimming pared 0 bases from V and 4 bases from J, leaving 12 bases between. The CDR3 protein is CASSPPGQASNEKLFF. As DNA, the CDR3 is TGTGCCAGCTCACCACCTGGGCAGGCGAGTAATGAAAAACTGTTTTTT. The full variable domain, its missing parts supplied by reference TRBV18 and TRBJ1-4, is NAGVMQNPRHLVRRRGQEARLRCSPMKGHSHVYWYRQLPEEGLKFMVYLQKENIIDESGMPKERFSAEFPKEGPSILRIQQVVRGDSAAYFCASSPPGQASNEKLFFGSGTQLSVL.

The CDR3: CASSKAQGNTNTGELFF. In DNA, the CDR3 is TGTGCCAGCAGCAAAGCTCAGGGAAACACGAACACCGGGGAGCTGTTTTTT. This chain uses TRBV21-1 with TRBJ2-2; the table's D call TRBD1 went unverified against the DNA. TRBV21-1 is labeled a pseudogene. CDR3 size: 17 residues.

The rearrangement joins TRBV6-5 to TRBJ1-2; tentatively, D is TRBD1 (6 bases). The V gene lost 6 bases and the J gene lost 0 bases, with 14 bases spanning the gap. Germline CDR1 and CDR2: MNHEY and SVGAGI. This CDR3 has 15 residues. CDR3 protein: CASRAPGQANYGYTF. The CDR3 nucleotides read TGTGCCAGCAGGGCTCCGGGACAAGCTAACTATGGCTACACCTTC.

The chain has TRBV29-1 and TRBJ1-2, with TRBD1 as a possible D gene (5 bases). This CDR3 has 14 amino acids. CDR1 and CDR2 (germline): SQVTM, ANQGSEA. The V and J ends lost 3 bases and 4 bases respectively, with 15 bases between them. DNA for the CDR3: TGCAGCGTTGAGTCTCCCGACAGTACCTATGGCTACACCTTC. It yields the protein CSVESPDSTYGYTF. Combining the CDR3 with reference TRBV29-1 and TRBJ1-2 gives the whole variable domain SAVISQKPSRDICQRGTSLTIQCQVDSQVTMMFWYRQQPGQSLTLIATANQGSEATYESGFVIDKFPISRPNLTFSTLTVSNMSPEDSSIYLCSVESPDSTYGYTFGSGTRLTVV.

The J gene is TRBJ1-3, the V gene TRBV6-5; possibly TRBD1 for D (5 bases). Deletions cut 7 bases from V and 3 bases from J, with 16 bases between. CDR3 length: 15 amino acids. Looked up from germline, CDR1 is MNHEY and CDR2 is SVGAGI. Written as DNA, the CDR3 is TGTGCCAGCAAATCCTCGGGCAGGGTTGGAAACACCATATATTTT. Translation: CASKSSGRVGNTIYF.

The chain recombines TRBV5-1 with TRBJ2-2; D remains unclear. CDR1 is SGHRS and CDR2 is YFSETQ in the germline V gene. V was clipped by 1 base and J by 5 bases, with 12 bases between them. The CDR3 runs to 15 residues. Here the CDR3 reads CASSLNQEWTGELFF. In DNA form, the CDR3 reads TGCGCCAGCAGCTTGAATCAGGAATGGACCGGGGAGCTGTTTTTT.

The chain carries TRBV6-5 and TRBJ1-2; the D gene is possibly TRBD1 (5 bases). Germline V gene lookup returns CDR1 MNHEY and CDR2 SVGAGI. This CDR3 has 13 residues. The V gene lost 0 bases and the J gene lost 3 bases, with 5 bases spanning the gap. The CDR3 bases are TGTGCCAGCAGTTACTCGGGACACTATGGCTACACCTTC. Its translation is CASSYSGHYGYTF.

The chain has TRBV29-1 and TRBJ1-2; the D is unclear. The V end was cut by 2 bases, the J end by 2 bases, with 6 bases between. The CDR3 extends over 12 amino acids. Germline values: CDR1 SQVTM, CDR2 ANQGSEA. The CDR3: CSVEFGNYGYTF. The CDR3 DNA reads TGCAGCGTTGAATTCGGAAACTATGGCTACACCTTC.

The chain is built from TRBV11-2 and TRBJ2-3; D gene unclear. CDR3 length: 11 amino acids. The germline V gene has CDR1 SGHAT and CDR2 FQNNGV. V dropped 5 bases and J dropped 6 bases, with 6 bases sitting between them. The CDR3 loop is CASSVGDTQYF. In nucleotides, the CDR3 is TGTGCCAGCAGCGTTGGGGATACGCAGTATTTT. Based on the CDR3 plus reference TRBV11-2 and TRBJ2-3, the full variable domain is EAGVAQSPRYKIIEKRQSVAFWCNPISGHATLYWYQQILGQGPKLLIQFQNNGVVDDSQLPKDRFSAERLKGVDSTLKIQPAKLEDSAVYLCASSVGDTQYFGPGTRLTVL.

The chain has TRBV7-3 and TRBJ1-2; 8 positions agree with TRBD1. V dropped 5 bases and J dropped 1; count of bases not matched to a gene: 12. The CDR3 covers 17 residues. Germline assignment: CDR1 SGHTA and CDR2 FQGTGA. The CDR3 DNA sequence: TGTGCCAGCAGCCTCCGCCCGACAGGGGATTATAACTATGGCTACACCTTC. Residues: CASSLRPTGDYNYGYTF.

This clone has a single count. The chain's CDR3 is CASSPGASGVFYEQYF. CDR3 nucleotide sequence: TGTGCCAGCTCACCAGGGGCTAGCGGAGTTTTTTACGAGCAGTACTTC. This chain links TRBV18 with TRBJ2-7; TRBD2 agrees at 7 bases. This CDR3 contains 16 residues. V lost 2 bases, J lost 4 bases, and 11 bases stayed unmatched. Looked up from germline, CDR1 is KGHSH and CDR2 is LQKENI.

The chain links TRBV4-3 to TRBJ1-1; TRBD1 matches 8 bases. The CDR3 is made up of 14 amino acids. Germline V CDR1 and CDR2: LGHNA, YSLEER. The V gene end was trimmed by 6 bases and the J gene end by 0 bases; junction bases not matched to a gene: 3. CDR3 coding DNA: TGCGCCAGCAGACGGGACAGGATGAACACTGAAGCTTTCTTT. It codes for CASRRDRMNTEAFF.